This T cell receptor (beta chain) was documented in a study of B cell selection in AIRE deficiency (dated by TCRdb to the late 2010s). Background on the whole study: A comparison of TCRbeta repertoires of sorted blood CD4+ conventional T cells and regulatory T cells was made between AIRE-deficient patients and healthy controls. The TCR-sequenced cohort comprised roughly 5 AIRE-deficient APECED patients and roughly 5 healthy control donors.

As to this clone: No antigen is known for it. No much larger clone is present one base from it, and per-base qualities are unavailable.

The immunoSEQ platform was used for TCRbeta chain sequencing. The original pipeline was this. Approximately 100,000 distinct in-frame TCRbeta sequences from patients and 13.4x10^4 from healthy donors were obtained from pooled conventional T cell repertoires. Treg TCRbeta sequences found in two or more individuals were classed as public, and these public Treg TCRbeta sequences were then looked for in Tconv repertoires. Differences between groups were assessed using Mann-Whitney U tests with Bonferroni-Dunn correction in GraphPad Prism 7.03. What TCRdb holds here is the immuneACCESS table cut down to in-frame rearrangements. Part of the clones is not present; checked against another copy, under half of the missing clones reflect an unresolved V gene, and the others are unexplained. The V and J calls and clone size come from that table; D and trimming were worked out from the DNA. Recorded for this sample are about 22,000 clones; 95% to 96% of them occurred a single time. The leading ten clones occupy around 0.17% of the sample.

Conventional CD4 T cells were sorted as CD4+CD127+ cells. The control samples were obtained from healthy donors who were not related to the patients. Tconv and Treg cells for TCRbeta sequencing were sorted on a FACSAria flow cytometer. Sorted cells were collected into 5-ml round-bottom polystyrene tubes, and dry cell pellets were frozen at -80°C before sequencing. CDR1 SGDLS and CDR2 YYNGEE are derived from the germline V gene. V is clipped by 4 bases and J by 9 bases, and the sequence between their germline boundaries is 26 bases long. From the cysteine through the phenylalanine, the CDR3 covers 17 amino acids. Here the CDR3 DNA is all that survives: 51 bases in frame from base 1. General study outcomes and caveats: Approximately 31% of the Treg TCRbeta sequences shared among healthy donors were detected in patient Tconv cells, suggesting that Treg-biased clones are diverted into the Tconv compartment. Only TCRbeta chains were sequenced, and around 37% of shared healthy-donor Treg sequences were also present in healthy Tconv cells, possibly due to differing TCRalpha chains. Shorter CDR3s were found in shared Treg sequences, reflecting a bias toward rearrangements containing few non-templated nucleotide insertions. In terms of TCRBV gene usage, CDR3 length and TCR diversity, Tconv and Treg cells from AIRE-deficient patients looked similar to Tconv and Treg cells from healthy donors. Of fewer than 4,000 shared Treg TCRbeta sequences, roughly 31% were shared only among healthy donors and about 10% only among patients, suggesting less efficient Treg selection without AIRE.

The sequence came from a human donor in good health. The rearranged segments are TRBV9 and TRBJ2-1; the D segment could be TRBD2, given 6 matching bases. Source material: CD4+CD127+ conventional T cells sorted from PBMCs. The nucleotides are TGTGCCAGCAGCCCGCAACACCACGGGCAGTGGAGGGGTGAGCAGTTCTTC. Translated, it gives CASSPQHHGQWRGEQFF.